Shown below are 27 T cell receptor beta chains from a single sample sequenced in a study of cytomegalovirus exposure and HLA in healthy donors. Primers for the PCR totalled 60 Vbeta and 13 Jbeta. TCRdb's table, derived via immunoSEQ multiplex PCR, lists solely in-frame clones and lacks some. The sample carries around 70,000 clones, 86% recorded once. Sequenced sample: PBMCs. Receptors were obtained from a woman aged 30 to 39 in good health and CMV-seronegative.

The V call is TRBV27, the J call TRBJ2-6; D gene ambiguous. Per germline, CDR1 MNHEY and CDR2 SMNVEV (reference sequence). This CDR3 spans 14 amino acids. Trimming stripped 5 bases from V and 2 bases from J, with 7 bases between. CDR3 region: CASSRFTGANVLTF. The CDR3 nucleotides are TGTGCCAGCAGTCGGTTCACTGGGGCCAACGTCCTGACTTTC.

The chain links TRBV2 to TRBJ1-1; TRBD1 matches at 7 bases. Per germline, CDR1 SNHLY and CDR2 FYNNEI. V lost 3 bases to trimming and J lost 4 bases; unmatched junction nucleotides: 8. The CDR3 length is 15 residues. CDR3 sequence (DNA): TGTGCCAGCAGTGAGCCCCAGGGGGAGGTCACTGAAGCTTTCTTT. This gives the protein CASSEPQGEVTEAFF.

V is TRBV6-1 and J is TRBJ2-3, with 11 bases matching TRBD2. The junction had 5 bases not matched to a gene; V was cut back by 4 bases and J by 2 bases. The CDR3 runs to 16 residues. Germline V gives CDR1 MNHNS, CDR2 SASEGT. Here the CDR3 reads CASSVTSGRPTDTQYF. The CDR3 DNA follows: TGTGCCAGCAGTGTCACTAGCGGGAGACCCACAGATACGCAGTATTTT.

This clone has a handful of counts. CDR3 in amino acids: CAIREEQMNTEAFF. Written as DNA, the CDR3 is TGTGCCATCAGGGAGGAGCAAATGAACACTGAAGCTTTCTTT. This chain uses TRBV10-3 with TRBJ1-1; D remains unclear. Germline-derived CDR1 and CDR2 are ENHRY and SYGVKD. This CDR3 is built from 14 residues. The V and J ends lost 6 bases and 0 bases respectively, with 11 bases between them.

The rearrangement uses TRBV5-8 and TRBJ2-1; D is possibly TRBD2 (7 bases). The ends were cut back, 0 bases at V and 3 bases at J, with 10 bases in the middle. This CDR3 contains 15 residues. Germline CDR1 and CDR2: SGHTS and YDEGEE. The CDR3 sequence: CASSLEGGSYNEQFF. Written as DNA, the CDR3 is TGTGCCAGCAGCTTGGAGGGGGGGAGCTACAATGAGCAGTTCTTC.

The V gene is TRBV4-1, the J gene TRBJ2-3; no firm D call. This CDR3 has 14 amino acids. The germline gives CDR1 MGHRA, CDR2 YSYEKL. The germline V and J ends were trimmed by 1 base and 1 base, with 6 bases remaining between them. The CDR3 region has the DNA TGCGCCAGCAGCCAAGGACTCCGCACAGATACGCAGTATTTT. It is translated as CASSQGLRTDTQYF.

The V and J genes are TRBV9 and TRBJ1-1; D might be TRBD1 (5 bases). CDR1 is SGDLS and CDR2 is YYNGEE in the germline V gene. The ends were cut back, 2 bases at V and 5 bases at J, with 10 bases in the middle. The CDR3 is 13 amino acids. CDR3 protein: CASSVTQETEAFF. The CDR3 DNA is TGTGCCAGCAGCGTGACACAGGAAACTGAAGCTTTCTTT.

The CDR3 coding sequence is TGTGCCAGCAGTGCACAGGGAGAGACCCAGTACTTC. Translating gives CASSAQGETQYF. The gene calls are TRBV9 and TRBJ2-5, with D tentatively TRBD1 (6 bases). There are 12 residues in the CDR3. V lost 5 bases to trimming and J lost 4 bases, with 9 bases between them. Germline-derived CDR1 and CDR2 are SGDLS and YYNGEE.

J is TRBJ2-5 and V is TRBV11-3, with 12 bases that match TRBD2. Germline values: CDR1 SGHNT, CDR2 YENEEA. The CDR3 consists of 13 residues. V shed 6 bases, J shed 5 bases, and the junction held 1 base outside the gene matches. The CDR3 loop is CASSLAGGETQYF. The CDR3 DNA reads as TGTGCCAGCAGTCTAGCGGGAGGGGAGACCCAGTACTTC.

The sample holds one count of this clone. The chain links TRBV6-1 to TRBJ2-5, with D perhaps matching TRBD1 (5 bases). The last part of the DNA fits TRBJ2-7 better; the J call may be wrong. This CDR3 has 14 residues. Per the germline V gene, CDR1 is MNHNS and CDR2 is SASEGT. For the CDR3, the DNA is TGTGCCAGCAGTGCCGGACACCCTCTCTACGAGCAGTACTTC. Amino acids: CASSAGHPLYEQYF.

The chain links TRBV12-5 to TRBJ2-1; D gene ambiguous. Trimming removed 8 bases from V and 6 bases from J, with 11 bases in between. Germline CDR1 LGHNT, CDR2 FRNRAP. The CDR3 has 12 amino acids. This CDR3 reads CASSAAFNEQFF. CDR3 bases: TGTGCTAGTTCAGCAGCGTTCAATGAGCAGTTCTTC.

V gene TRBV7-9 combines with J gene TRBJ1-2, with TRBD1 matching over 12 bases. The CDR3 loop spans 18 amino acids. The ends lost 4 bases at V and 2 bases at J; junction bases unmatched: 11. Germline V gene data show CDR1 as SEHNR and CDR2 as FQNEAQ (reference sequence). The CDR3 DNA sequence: TGTGCCAGCAGCTCTCCCGGGACAGGGGGCTTTAAAAACTATGGCTACACCTTC. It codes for CASSSPGTGGFKNYGYTF.

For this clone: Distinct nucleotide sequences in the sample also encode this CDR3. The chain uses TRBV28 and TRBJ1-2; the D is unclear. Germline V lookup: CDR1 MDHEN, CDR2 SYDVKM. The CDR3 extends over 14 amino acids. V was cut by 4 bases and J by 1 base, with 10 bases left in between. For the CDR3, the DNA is TGTGCCAGCAGTTCCAGTCCTCTTAACTATGGCTACACCTTC. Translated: CASSSSPLNYGYTF.

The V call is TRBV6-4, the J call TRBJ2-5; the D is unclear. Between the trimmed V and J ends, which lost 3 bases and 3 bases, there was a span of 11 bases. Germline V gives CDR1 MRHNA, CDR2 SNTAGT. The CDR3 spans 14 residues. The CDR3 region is CASSERGAKETQYF. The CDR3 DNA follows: TGTGCCAGCAGTGAACGCGGCGCCAAAGAGACCCAGTACTTC.

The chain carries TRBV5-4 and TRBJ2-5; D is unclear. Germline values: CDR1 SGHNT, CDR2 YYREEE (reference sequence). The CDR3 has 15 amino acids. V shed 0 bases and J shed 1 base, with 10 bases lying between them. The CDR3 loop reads CASSLVPASQETQYF. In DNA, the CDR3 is TGTGCCAGCAGCTTGGTGCCAGCGAGCCAAGAGACCCAGTACTTC.

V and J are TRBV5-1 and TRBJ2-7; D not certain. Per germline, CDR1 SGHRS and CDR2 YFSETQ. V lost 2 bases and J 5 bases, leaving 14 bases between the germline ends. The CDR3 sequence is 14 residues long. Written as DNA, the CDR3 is TGCGCCAGCAGCTTCACGGTAACGTCCCACGAGCAGTACTTC. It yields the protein CASSFTVTSHEQYF. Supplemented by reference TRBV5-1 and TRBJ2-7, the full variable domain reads KAGVTQTPRYLIKTRGQQVTLSCSPISGHRSVSWYQQTPGQGLQFLFEYFSETQRNKGNFPGRFSGRQFSNSRSEMNVSTLELGDSALYLCASSFTVTSHEQYFGPGTRLTVT.

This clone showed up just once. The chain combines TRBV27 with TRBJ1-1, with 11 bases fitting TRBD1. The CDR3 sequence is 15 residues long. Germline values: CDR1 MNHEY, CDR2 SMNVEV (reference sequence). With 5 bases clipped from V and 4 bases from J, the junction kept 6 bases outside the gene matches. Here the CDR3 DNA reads TGTGCCAGCAGTCCTCCCGGGACAGGGGGCACTGAAGCTTTCTTT. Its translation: CASSPPGTGGTEAFF.

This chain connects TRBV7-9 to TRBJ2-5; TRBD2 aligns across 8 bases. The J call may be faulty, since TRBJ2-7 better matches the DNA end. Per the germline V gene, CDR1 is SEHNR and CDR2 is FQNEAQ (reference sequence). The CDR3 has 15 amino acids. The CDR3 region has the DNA TGTGCCAGCAGCCGGGGGGCGGGAGGAACCTACGAGCAGTACTTC. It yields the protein CASSRGAGGTYEQYF.

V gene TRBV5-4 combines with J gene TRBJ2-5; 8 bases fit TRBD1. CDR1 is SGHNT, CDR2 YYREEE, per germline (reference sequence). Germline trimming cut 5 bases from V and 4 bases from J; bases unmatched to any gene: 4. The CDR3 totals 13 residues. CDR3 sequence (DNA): TGTGCCAGCAGGGAAACAGGGGGAGAGACCCAGTACTTC. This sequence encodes CASRETGGETQYF.

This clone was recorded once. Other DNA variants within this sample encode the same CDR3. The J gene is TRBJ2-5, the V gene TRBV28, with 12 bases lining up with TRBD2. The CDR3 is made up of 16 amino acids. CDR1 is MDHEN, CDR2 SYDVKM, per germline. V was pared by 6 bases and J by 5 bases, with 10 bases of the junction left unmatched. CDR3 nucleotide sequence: TGTGCCAGCAGCCAACGACTAGCGGGAGTTCGGGAGACCCAGTACTTC. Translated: CASSQRLAGVRETQYF.

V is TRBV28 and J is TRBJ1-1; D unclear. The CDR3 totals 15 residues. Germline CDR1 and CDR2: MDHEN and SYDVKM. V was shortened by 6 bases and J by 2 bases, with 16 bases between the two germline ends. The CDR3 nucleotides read TGTGCCAGCAGGTCCGGGGTTGCGGGAAACACTGAAGCTTTCTTT. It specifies CASRSGVAGNTEAFF.

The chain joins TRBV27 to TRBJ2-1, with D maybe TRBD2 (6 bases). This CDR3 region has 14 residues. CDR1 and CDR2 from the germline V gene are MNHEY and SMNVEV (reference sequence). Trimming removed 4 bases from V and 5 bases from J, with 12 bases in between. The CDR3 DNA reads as TGTGCCAGCAGTTCCGGGGGACCAAACAATGAGCAGTTCTTC. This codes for CASSSGGPNNEQFF.

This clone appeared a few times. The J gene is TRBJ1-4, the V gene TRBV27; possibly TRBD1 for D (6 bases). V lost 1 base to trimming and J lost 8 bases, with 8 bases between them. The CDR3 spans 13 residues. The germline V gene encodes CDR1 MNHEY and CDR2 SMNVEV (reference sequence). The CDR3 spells CASSLYRDEKLFF. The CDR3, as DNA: TGTGCCAGCAGTTTATACAGGGACGAAAAACTGTTTTTT.

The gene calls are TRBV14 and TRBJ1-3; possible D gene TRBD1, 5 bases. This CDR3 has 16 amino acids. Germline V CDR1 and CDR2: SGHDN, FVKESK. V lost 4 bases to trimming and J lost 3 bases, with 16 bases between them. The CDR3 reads CASSPLLGTFGNTIYF. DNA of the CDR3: TGTGCCAGCAGCCCGCTCCTCGGGACTTTTGGAAACACCATATATTTT.

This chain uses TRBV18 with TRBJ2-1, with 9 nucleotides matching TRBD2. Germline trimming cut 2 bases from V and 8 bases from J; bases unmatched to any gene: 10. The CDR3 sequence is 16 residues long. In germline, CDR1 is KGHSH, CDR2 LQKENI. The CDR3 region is CASSPYEAGGVDEQFF. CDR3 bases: TGTGCCAGCTCACCATATGAGGCGGGAGGGGTGGATGAGCAGTTCTTC. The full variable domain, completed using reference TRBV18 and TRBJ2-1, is NAGVMQNPRHLVRRRGQEARLRCSPMKGHSHVYWYRQLPEEGLKFMVYLQKENIIDESGMPKERFSAEFPKEGPSILRIQQVVRGDSAAYFCASSPYEAGGVDEQFFGPGTRLTVL.

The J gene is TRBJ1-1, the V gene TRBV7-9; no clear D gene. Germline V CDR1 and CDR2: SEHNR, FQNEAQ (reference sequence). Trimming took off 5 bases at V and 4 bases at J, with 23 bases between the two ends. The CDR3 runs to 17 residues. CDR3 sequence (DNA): TGTGCCAGCAGCGACGTTTACCGGGTCCGAGAAAGCACTGAAGCTTTCTTT. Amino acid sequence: CASSDVYRVRESTEAFF.

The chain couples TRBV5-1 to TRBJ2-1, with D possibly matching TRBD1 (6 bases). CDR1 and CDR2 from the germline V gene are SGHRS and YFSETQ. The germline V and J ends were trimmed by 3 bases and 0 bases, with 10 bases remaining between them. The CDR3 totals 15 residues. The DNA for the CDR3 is TGCGCCAGCAGCTCAGGACAGAGCTCCTACAATGAGCAGTTCTTC. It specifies CASSSGQSSYNEQFF.